This T cell receptor beta chain was recorded in a study of human T cells and chemical hapten exposure (dated by TCRdb to about 2021). Background on the whole study: For sensitization, 2% DPC in acetone was applied to a 2 cm by 2 cm area of upper inner arm skin. Weekly therapeutic DPC doses were additionally applied to the scalp of patients throughout the roughly 23-week study period. Patch testing was performed on the upper back with Finn chambers containing 0.01% DPC, and the patch tests were scored after 6 days according to International Contact Dermatitis Research Group standards. Alopecia areata with under or over 50% scalp involvement, alopecia totalis and alopecia universalis were represented in the patient cohort, which was mostly female. Libraries were pooled for sequencing, and variation in per-sample TCR yields was attributed mainly to small differences in library volumes within the pool. In alopecia patients, the study followed how the peripheral blood TCR repertoire changed in vivo over primary and secondary sensitization to diphenylcyclopropenone (DPC), a hapten. Blood was sampled from patients pre-sensitization (week 0) and at 2, 6 and about 24 weeks after DPC sensitization. About 28 alopecia patients gave blood for TCR sequencing at one to four time points (pre-sensitization, 2, 6 and 24 weeks). The paper's findings and limits, for the study overall: Alopecia, a presumed autoimmune disease, was present in all patients, so the immune response of the patients might differ from that of healthy individuals. Significantly more large CDR3 similarity clusters were formed by expanded TCRs than by pre-sensitization or healthy control sets, consistent with antigen-driven responses. No change with DPC sensitization was found in the number of TCRs above 1 in 1000 frequency, and no evidence of global repertoire structure alterations was found. A positive correlation was found between the number of PT1 expanded TCRs and patch test score, with significance reached at thresholds 8, 16 and 32 but not 4. Repeated subsampling changed both the strength of the expansion versus patch-test correlation and the threshold at which the correlation became significant.

The meaning of the sample's time point label: patch test 2, 6 weeks after DPC sensitization. The treatment or condition tag for this specimen amounts to: therapeutic diphenylcyclopropenone sensitization with weekly scalp DPC. Blood at each patch-test visit was drawn before the patch test was applied. To be eligible, patients had to be aged 18 to 70, diagnosed with alopecia and judged suitable for DPC therapy, while pregnant patients were excluded. Total RNA was extracted from unfractionated whole blood collected in Tempus Blood RNA tubes. The library was prepared using RACE. Sequenced using a NextSeq 500. During library preparation, unique molecular identifiers were attached to individual cDNA molecules so that TCRs could be counted in a quantitative, reproducible way. Both TCR alpha and TCR beta chains were sequenced from each blood RNA sample. Per the source publication's procedure: A median of around 96,000 TCRs per sample was observed, with a range of about 20,000 to 700,000. V, J and CDR3 annotation of the TCR reads was performed with the Decombinator software suite. Every sample was subsampled to the same number of TCRs (28,000) for the PS versus PT1 abundance plots. Expanded TCRs were defined as absent before sensitization and observed at least eight times at the 2-week time point. The raw public reads went through TCRdb reprocessing: fastp at Q25, MiXCR clone calling, in-frame beta chains kept. CDR3 protein duplicates are merged, each entry listing the most common genes and DNA. V and J calls and clone size were set by TCRdb, not the authors. Here the sample has roughly 140,000 distinct CDR3 sequences; about 10% occur a single time. The top ten hold around 1.4% of the sample.

Notes on this clonotype: Its antigen specificity is not known. The input lacks base qualities; no much larger clone sits a single base away.

The starting material was whole blood, obtained in connection with sensitization to the hapten diphenylcyclopropenone (DPC). This clonotype was sampled from a woman between 45 and 60 years old with alopecia areata. Some clones in this sample may be carry-over from other donors' samples.

CDR3 protein: CAWSVQVSNQPQHF. The DNA reads TGTGCCTGGAGTGTACAGGTTAGCAATCAGCCCCAGCATTTT. This receptor chain uses TRBV30 and TRBJ1-5, with TRBD1 tentatively as D gene (5 bases match). The CDR3, from cysteine to phenylalanine, totals 14 residues. The kept DNA is CDR3 alone, 42 bases in frame from the first base. CDR1 and CDR2, per the germline V gene (reference sequence), are GTSNPN and SVGIG. The junction carries 6 bases between V and J, which are trimmed by 0 bases and 0 bases respectively.